Listed below are T cell receptor beta chains from one sample, sequenced in a study of response to subunit inactivated influenza vaccine. TCRdb reprocessed the RT-PCR reads with MiXCR, giving one entry per CDR3 protein. The sample includes hundreds of thousands of distinct CDR3 sequences, over 10% of them seen just once. The sequenced sample was PBMCs from blood, obtained roughly 45 days after vaccination. These receptors came from a man over 45 who received an inactivated influenza vaccine. CDR3s include the opening cysteine and the closing phenylalanine or tryptophan. The D gene is left open where the match is weak. Clone sizes are given selectively: once, few, many, or a class where the clone is expanded.

clone size,D gene,CDR3 length,V gene,J gene,CDR3 DNA,CDR3 protein
few,.,15,TRBV11-2,TRBJ2-3,TGTGCCAGCAGCTTAGCAGGACTGGATAGCGATACGCAGTATTTT,CASSLAGLDSDTQYF
many,.,14,TRBV27,TRBJ1-5,TGTGCCAGCAGCCCGAGGGAGGGAGATCAGCCCCAGCATTTT,CASSPREGDQPQHF
.,TRBD2,16,TRBV20-1,TRBJ2-5,TGCAGTGCTAGAACGCTGTCGCGGGGGGGAGAAGAGACCCAGTACTTC,CSARTLSRGGEETQYF
few,.,14,TRBV20-1,TRBJ2-7,TGCAGTGCAGCTCAGGGGAATAGGGCCTACGAGCAGTACTTC,CSAAQGNRAYEQYF
.,TRBD1,13,TRBV12-3/TRBV12-4,TRBJ2-1,TGTGCCAGCAGTCAGACAGGGTGGGATGAGCAGTTCTTC,CASSQTGWDEQFF
.,.,17,TRBV7-2,TRBJ2-7,TGTGCCAGCAGCTTAGGGGCTGTGGCAGGGCGCCCCTACGAGCAGTACTTC,CASSLGAVAGRPYEQYF
.,TRBD2,12,TRBV5-6,TRBJ2-3,TGTGCCAGCAGTTTAGGGCGGGAGAAGAAGTATTTT,CASSLGREKKYF
.,TRBD2,14,TRBV5-1,TRBJ2-1,TGCGCCAGCGGTCTAGCGGGAGGGCCTTATGAGCAGTTCTTC,CASGLAGGPYEQFF
.,.,15,TRBV7-2,TRBJ1-1,TGTGCCAGCAGCTTAGCTCCCGGCATGAACACTGAAGCTTTCTTT,CASSLAPGMNTEAFF
.,TRBD2,17,TRBV6-5,TRBJ2-3,TGTGCCAGCAGTTACTCGATTCGCGGGGGGGCCGCAGATACGCAGTATTTT,CASSYSIRGGAADTQYF
few,.,16,TRBV7-2,TRBJ2-2,TGTGCCAGCAGCTTAGCGCGCGGAGGGGGCCCCGGGGAGCTGTTTTTT,CASSLARGGGPGELFF
few,.,14,TRBV20-1,TRBJ2-5,TGCAGTGCTATATATTGGCACCTGGGAGAGACCCAGTACTTC,CSAIYWHLGETQYF
.,.,15,TRBV18,TRBJ2-7,TGTGCCAGCTCACCATTCGCACTGACTACCTACGAGCAGTACTTC,CASSPFALTTYEQYF
few,TRBD2,16,TRBV27,TRBJ2-1,TGTGCCAGCAGTTCCTGGGGACTAGCGGGAGCAAGGGAGCAGTTCTTC,CASSSWGLAGAREQFF
few,.,16,TRBV12-3/TRBV12-4,TRBJ2-6,TGTGCCAGCAGTCGTCGACAGTCCTCTGGGGCCAACGTCCTGACTTTC,CASSRRQSSGANVLTF
few,.,15,TRBV6-5,TRBJ2-7,TGTGCCAGCAGTTACTCGAATCAGGGACGAAACGAGCAGTACTTC,CASSYSNQGRNEQYF
.,TRBD1,18,TRBV5-1,TRBJ2-6,TGCGCCAGCAGCAGGGACAGGGGCCCCAGCTCGGGGGCCAACGTCCTGACTTTC,CASSRDRGPSSGANVLTF
many,TRBD1,15,TRBV4-3,TRBJ2-3,TGCGCCAGCAGCCTCACAGGGGGCGGCCCAGATACGCAGTATTTT,CASSLTGGGPDTQYF
many,.,12,TRBV20-1,TRBJ2-7,TGCAGTGCTAGAGGACTTAAGAGCGAGCAGTACTTC,CSARGLKSEQYF
.,.,15,TRBV14,TRBJ2-7,TGTGCCAGCAGCCAAGTCTTGGGTGAAGCCTACGAGCAGTACTTC,CASSQVLGEAYEQYF
many,.,13,TRBV6-6,TRBJ2-7,TGTGCCAGCGGGACTCGAATCTCCTACGAGCAGTACTTC,CASGTRISYEQYF
.,.,15,TRBV7-9,TRBJ1-1,TGTGCCAGCAGCTTAGGTTCACAGGGGAACACTGAAGCTTTCTTT,CASSLGSQGNTEAFF
many,.,15,TRBV3-1,TRBJ2-7,TGTGCCAGCAGCCAAGATTTGGACAGTCTCTCCTTGCAGTACTTC,CASSQDLDSLSLQYF
few,.,16,TRBV5-5,TRBJ2-7,TGTGCCAGCAGCTTGAGGGCTGCCAGCGCAAACTACGAGCAGTACTTC,CASSLRAASANYEQYF
.,.,14,TRBV28,TRBJ2-7,TGTGCCAGCAGTCCTCCCCTGAAAAGCTACGAGCAGTACTTC,CASSPPLKSYEQYF
many,.,15,TRBV28,TRBJ1-2,TGTGCCAGCAGTTTATTCGCCGGCGACAAGGGAGGCTACACCTTC,CASSLFAGDKGGYTF
few,.,16,TRBV9,TRBJ2-1,TGTGCCAGCACCCCATCGGGTTCGAGCTCCTACAATGAGCAGTTCTTC,CASTPSGSSSYNEQFF
.,TRBD1,12,TRBV5-1,TRBJ2-7,TGCGCCAGCAGCTCGGGACAGCCCGAGCAGTACTTC,CASSSGQPEQYF
.,.,15,TRBV12-3/TRBV12-4,TRBJ1-4,TGTGCCAGCAGTTTAAATGGGCAGCTTAATGAAAAACTGTTTTTT,CASSLNGQLNEKLFF
.,.,14,TRBV7-2,TRBJ2-3,TGTGCCAGCAGCTCAAGGAGGGCCGGGGATACGCAGTATTTT,CASSSRRAGDTQYF
few,TRBD1,16,TRBV7-2,TRBJ1-3,TGTGCCAGCAGCTTAAGCGGGACAGGCTCTGGAAACACCATATATTTT,CASSLSGTGSGNTIYF
few,TRBD1,15,TRBV5-1,TRBJ2-5,TGCGCCAGCAGCTCCGGACAGGGCCAACAAGAGACCCAGTACTTC,CASSSGQGQQETQYF
few,.,14,TRBV11-2,TRBJ2-7,TGTGCCAGCAGCTTAGAGGGCGGGCTGGGCGAGCAGTACTTC,CASSLEGGLGEQYF
few,TRBD2,15,TRBV20-1,TRBJ2-5,TGCAGTGCTAGAGATGTAAGCGGGAGTGGGGAGACCCAGTACTTC,CSARDVSGSGETQYF
.,.,13,TRBV29-1,TRBJ1-3,TGCAGCGTAGACCCGGGAGCCGGAAACACCATATATTTT,CSVDPGAGNTIYF
many,TRBD1,12,TRBV12-3/TRBV12-4,TRBJ2-7,TGTGCCAGCAGTTTGGGACAGGGGGTGCAGTACTTC,CASSLGQGVQYF
many,.,16,TRBV27,TRBJ1-4,TGTGCCAGCAGTGGCCTTTTGCGAGGCGCTAATGAAAAACTGTTTTTT,CASSGLLRGANEKLFF
many,.,15,TRBV10-3,TRBJ2-1,TGTGCCATCGGACCACGGGGCTCCAACTACAATGAGCAGTTCTTC,CAIGPRGSNYNEQFF
few,.,14,TRBV10-3,TRBJ1-5,TGTGCCATCAGTGTGGGAGGGGACGCTCAGCCCCAGCATTTT,CAISVGGDAQPQHF
.,.,11,TRBV24-1,TRBJ1-4,TGTGCCACCAGCTATAATGAAAACCTGTTTTTT,CATSYNENLFF
few,.,14,TRBV7-2,TRBJ2-3,TGTGCCAGCAGCCTTACCAGGGGTCCAGATACGCAGTATTTT,CASSLTRGPDTQYF
.,.,16,TRBV18,TRBJ2-4,TGTGCCAGCTCACCACCTACGGAACTAGCCAAAAACATTCAGTACTTC,CASSPPTELAKNIQYF
few,TRBD2,15,TRBV9,TRBJ2-1,TGTGCCAGCGCGCGGGGGGGCGGGACCTACAATGAGCAGTTCTTC,CASARGGGTYNEQFF
once,TRBD2,16,TRBV27,TRBJ2-3,TGTGCCAGCAGTTTGTTAGCGGGGAGCTCATTAGATACGCAGTATTTT,CASSLLAGSSLDTQYF
few,TRBD2,15,TRBV9,TRBJ2-1,TGTGCCAGCAGCCCGCGGGAGAAGTCCTACAATGAGCAGTTCTTC,CASSPREKSYNEQFF